This is a list of T cell receptor beta chains from one sample in a study of cytomegalovirus exposure and HLA in healthy donors. Sequencing used immunoSEQ multiplex PCR; TCRdb keeps in-frame clones, though not all of them. The table has roughly 100,000 clones, 69% seen once. The sequenced sample consisted of PBMCs. The source is a young man in good health and CMV-seronegative. Each CDR3 is given with its conserved first and last residue. The D gene is left open where the match is weak. Some rows have no size entry. The others give once, few or many, or a class for an expanded clone.

D gene: .
J gene: TRBJ2-3
clone size: once
V gene: TRBV6-5
CDR3 DNA: TGTGCCAGCAGTTACGTGCAGGGTCCCACAGATACGCAGTATTTT
CDR3 protein: CASSYVQGPTDTQYF

D gene: .
J gene: TRBJ1-1
clone size: .
V gene: TRBV28
CDR3 DNA: TGTGCCAGCAGTTTGTGGCAGGAGAACACTGAAGCTTTCTTT
CDR3 protein: CASSLWQENTEAFF

D gene: .
J gene: TRBJ2-1
clone size: .
V gene: TRBV11-2
CDR3 DNA: TGTGCCAGCAGCTTGGAGGGAGAAGCCTACAATGAGCAGTTCTTC
CDR3 protein: CASSLEGEAYNEQFF

D gene: .
J gene: TRBJ1-1
clone size: .
V gene: TRBV19
CDR3 DNA: TGTGCCAGTAGTATGGGCAGGGCGAGCACTGAAGCTTTCTTT
CDR3 protein: CASSMGRASTEAFF

D gene: TRBD1
J gene: TRBJ1-6
clone size: .
V gene: TRBV2
CDR3 DNA: TGTGCCAGCAGACCAGACAGGGCGCCCCTCCACTTT
CDR3 protein: CASRPDRAPLHF

D gene: TRBD2
J gene: TRBJ2-3
clone size: .
V gene: TRBV5-6
CDR3 DNA: TGTGCCAGCAGCTTGGTGGCGGGAGCCGGCACAGATACGCAGTATTTT
CDR3 protein: CASSLVAGAGTDTQYF

D gene: .
J gene: TRBJ1-3
clone size: few
V gene: TRBV5-4
CDR3 DNA: TGTGCCAGCAGCTTGGGGCAGGTCTCTGGAAACACCATATATTTT
CDR3 protein: CASSLGQVSGNTIYF

D gene: .
J gene: TRBJ2-7
clone size: .
V gene: TRBV6-6
CDR3 DNA: TGTGCCAGCAGTTACTCGACGGACAGCTCCTACGAGCAGTACTTC
CDR3 protein: CASSYSTDSSYEQYF

D gene: TRBD2
J gene: TRBJ2-4
clone size: .
V gene: TRBV4-2
CDR3 DNA: TGTGCCAGCAGCCAAGATTGGGCTAGCGGGGCCAAAAACATTCAGTACTTC
CDR3 protein: CASSQDWASGAKNIQYF

D gene: TRBD2
J gene: TRBJ2-2
clone size: .
V gene: TRBV9
CDR3 DNA: TGTGCCAGCACTAGCGGGTTGAACACCGGGGAGCTGTTTTTT
CDR3 protein: CASTSGLNTGELFF

D gene: .
J gene: TRBJ2-6
clone size: .
V gene: TRBV19
CDR3 DNA: TGTGCCAGTAGTATAATAGGGGTTACTCCCTCTGGGGCCAACGTCCTGACTTTC
CDR3 protein: CASSIIGVTPSGANVLTF

D gene: TRBD2
J gene: TRBJ2-2
clone size: .
V gene: TRBV7-7
CDR3 DNA: TGTGCTAGCAGCTTAGCGGGGGCCCTAGACACCGGGGAGCTGTTTTTT
CDR3 protein: CASSLAGALDTGELFF

D gene: .
J gene: TRBJ2-5
clone size: .
V gene: TRBV6-1
CDR3 DNA: TGTGCCAGCAGTGAAAAGGGGGAGACCCAGTACTTC
CDR3 protein: CASSEKGETQYF

D gene: TRBD2
J gene: TRBJ2-3
clone size: .
V gene: TRBV6-4
CDR3 DNA: TGTGCCAGCAGTGACGCGGGAGGGCCAGATACGCAGTATTTT
CDR3 protein: CASSDAGGPDTQYF

D gene: .
J gene: TRBJ1-1
clone size: once
V gene: TRBV19
CDR3 DNA: TGTGCCAGTAGTACAATCCTAGACACTGAAGCTTTCTTT
CDR3 protein: CASSTILDTEAFF

D gene: TRBD2
J gene: TRBJ2-5
clone size: .
V gene: TRBV18
CDR3 DNA: TGTGCCAGCTCACTCATACTAGCGGGAGGTGGAGAGACCCAGTACTTC
CDR3 protein: CASSLILAGGGETQYF

D gene: .
J gene: TRBJ2-1
clone size: .
V gene: TRBV4-2
CDR3 DNA: TGTGCCAGCAGCCAAGAGGCGACAGGGAGGTACAATGAGCAGTTCTTC
CDR3 protein: CASSQEATGRYNEQFF

D gene: TRBD2
J gene: TRBJ2-3
clone size: few
V gene: TRBV11-2
CDR3 DNA: TGTGCCAGCAGCTTAGAACTAGCGGGAAACACAGATACGCAGTATTTT
CDR3 protein: CASSLELAGNTDTQYF

D gene: .
J gene: TRBJ1-1
clone size: .
V gene: TRBV10-1
CDR3 DNA: TGCGCCAGCAGTGAGTCCGTGAACACTGAAGCTTTCTTT
CDR3 protein: CASSESVNTEAFF

D gene: .
J gene: TRBJ1-2
clone size: .
V gene: TRBV19
CDR3 DNA: TGTGCCAGTAGGAGGGTGAGGGACTATGGCTACACCTTC
CDR3 protein: CASRRVRDYGYTF

D gene: TRBD1
J gene: TRBJ2-2
clone size: .
V gene: TRBV10-3
CDR3 DNA: TGTGCCTTCCGGACAGGGGGGACCGGGGAGCTGTTTTTT
CDR3 protein: CAFRTGGTGELFF

D gene: TRBD2
J gene: TRBJ2-1
clone size: .
V gene: TRBV5-1
CDR3 DNA: TGCGCCAGCAGCCCTAGCGGAACCTCCTACAATGAGCAGTTCTTC
CDR3 protein: CASSPSGTSYNEQFF

D gene: TRBD1
J gene: TRBJ1-1
clone size: .
V gene: TRBV5-3
CDR3 DNA: TGTGCCAGAAGCTTGACCCTTCAGGGGGGCACTGAAGCTTTCTTT
CDR3 protein: CARSLTLQGGTEAFF

D gene: .
J gene: TRBJ2-5
clone size: .
V gene: TRBV15
CDR3 DNA: TGTGCCACCGGTCTTCGACAGGGAGGGACCCAGTACTTC
CDR3 protein: CATGLRQGGTQYF

D gene: .
J gene: TRBJ1-4
clone size: .
V gene: TRBV29-1
CDR3 DNA: TGCAGCGGTGCAGACAGCGGAGAACTGTTTTTT
CDR3 protein: CSGADSGELFF

D gene: .
J gene: TRBJ1-1
clone size: .
V gene: TRBV12-5
CDR3 DNA: TGTGCTAGTGGTTTGGTATTACAGGAGAACACTGAAGCTTTCTTT
CDR3 protein: CASGLVLQENTEAFF

D gene: TRBD1
J gene: TRBJ1-5
clone size: few
V gene: TRBV5-6
CDR3 DNA: TGTGCCAGCAGCTTCTGGGACAGCACGTATAGCAATCAGCCCCAGCATTTT
CDR3 protein: CASSFWDSTYSNQPQHF

D gene: .
J gene: TRBJ1-1
clone size: .
V gene: TRBV4-3
CDR3 DNA: TGCGCCAGCAGCCAAGAAGAGGGTCGGGGTTGGGCCACTGAAGCTTTCTTT
CDR3 protein: CASSQEEGRGWATEAFF

D gene: TRBD1
J gene: TRBJ1-2
clone size: .
V gene: TRBV28
CDR3 DNA: TGTGCCAGCAGTTTGGGACAGGGAGTCGAGGGCTACACCTTC
CDR3 protein: CASSLGQGVEGYTF

D gene: .
J gene: TRBJ1-1
clone size: .
V gene: TRBV5-1
CDR3 DNA: TGCGCCAGCAGCTTGGGCGCCATGAACACTGAAGCTTTCTTT
CDR3 protein: CASSLGAMNTEAFF

D gene: TRBD2
J gene: TRBJ2-1
clone size: .
V gene: TRBV28
CDR3 DNA: TGTGCCAGCAGTTTACATTCTAGCGGGAGTCAGGATGAGCAGTTCTTC
CDR3 protein: CASSLHSSGSQDEQFF

D gene: TRBD1
J gene: TRBJ1-2
clone size: .
V gene: TRBV5-1
CDR3 DNA: TGCGCCAGCAGCTTGGGGGACAGGGTGGAGGGCTACACCTTC
CDR3 protein: CASSLGDRVEGYTF

D gene: TRBD1
J gene: TRBJ1-2
clone size: .
V gene: TRBV5-1
CDR3 DNA: TGCGCCAGCAGCCCCTGGACAGGTCAAGGGGTCTATGGCTACACCTTC
CDR3 protein: CASSPWTGQGVYGYTF

D gene: TRBD2
J gene: TRBJ2-7
clone size: .
V gene: TRBV19
CDR3 DNA: TGTGCCCGAAAATGGGGGGGACCTTACGAGCAGTACTTC
CDR3 protein: CARKWGGPYEQYF

D gene: .
J gene: TRBJ2-5
clone size: .
V gene: TRBV28
CDR3 DNA: TGTGCCAGCCTTGCGTTCGGAGAGACCCAGTACTTC
CDR3 protein: CASLAFGETQYF

D gene: .
J gene: TRBJ2-7
clone size: once
V gene: TRBV4-3
CDR3 DNA: TGCGCCAGCAGCCAAGACCGGGGGTCCTACGAGCAGTACTTC
CDR3 protein: CASSQDRGSYEQYF

D gene: .
J gene: TRBJ2-7
clone size: .
V gene: TRBV18
CDR3 DNA: TGTGCCAGCTCAGCAGAAACCTACGAGCAGTACTTC
CDR3 protein: CASSAETYEQYF

D gene: .
J gene: TRBJ1-1
clone size: .
V gene: TRBV7-2
CDR3 DNA: TGTGCCAGCAGCTTGGATAGCACGCGGTCGAACACTGAAGCTTTCTTT
CDR3 protein: CASSLDSTRSNTEAFF

D gene: TRBD1
J gene: TRBJ2-7
clone size: .
V gene: TRBV5-1
CDR3 DNA: TGCGCCAGCAGCTTAGCCCCAGGGGGCTACTACGAGCAGTACTTC
CDR3 protein: CASSLAPGGYYEQYF

D gene: .
J gene: TRBJ2-7
clone size: few
V gene: TRBV5-1
CDR3 DNA: TGCGCCAGCAGCTTGGTTACGGGATTTCAACACAGCTCCTACGAGCAGTACTTC
CDR3 protein: CASSLVTGFQHSSYEQYF

D gene: .
J gene: TRBJ1-4
clone size: few
V gene: TRBV15
CDR3 DNA: TGTGCCACCAGCAGAGATTCGAGGCAGTTTTTTAATGAAAAACTGTTTTTT
CDR3 protein: CATSRDSRQFFNEKLFF

D gene: .
J gene: TRBJ2-3
clone size: few
V gene: TRBV30
CDR3 DNA: TGTGCCTGGAGGCTGGGACTTAGCACAGATACGCAGTATTTT
CDR3 protein: CAWRLGLSTDTQYF

D gene: .
J gene: TRBJ1-1
clone size: .
V gene: TRBV5-4
CDR3 DNA: TGTGCCAGCAGCTTAATGGTACAGGGTGTGTTGCCTGAAGCTTTCTTT
CDR3 protein: CASSLMVQGVLPEAFF

D gene: .
J gene: TRBJ1-3
clone size: .
V gene: TRBV4-2
CDR3 DNA: TGTGCCAGCAGCCAAGTTCTGGTTGGGGGCTCTGTCGGGAACACCATATATTTT
CDR3 protein: CASSQVLVGGSVGNTIYF